These T cell receptor beta chains were read from a single sample in a study of blood T cell repertoires in COVID-19. Sequenced by immunoSEQ multiplex PCR; TCRdb stores in-frame clones only, minus some. The sample has 200,000 to 250,000 clones; nearly 90% are singletons. Input material: PBMCs or T cells enriched from blood (not recorded which). These receptors were collected from a man aged 25-45 years who had been exposed to COVID-19. Both conserved end residues are part of each CDR3. D genes are given only for firm matches. Not every row has a clone size; where given, it reads once, few, many or a size class.

d_gene	v_gene	j_gene	abundance	CDR3aa	CDR3nt
NA	TRBV19	TRBJ1-3	NA	CASTFAGAGNTIYF	TGTGCCAGTACGTTCGCAGGGGCTGGAAACACCATATATTTT
TRBD1	TRBV6-4	TRBJ2-3	NA	CASSDGPGDRADTQYF	TGTGCCAGCAGTGACGGGCCCGGGGACAGAGCAGATACGCAGTATTTT
NA	TRBV5-1	TRBJ1-3	NA	CASSLTGLSSGNTIYF	TGCGCCAGCAGCTTGACGGGACTGAGCTCTGGAAACACCATATATTTT
TRBD1	TRBV19	TRBJ2-7	NA	CATLGQGGDYEQYF	TGTGCCACCCTGGGACAGGGGGGGGACTACGAGCAGTACTTC
NA	TRBV18	TRBJ1-5	NA	CASSPPQQARWPQHF	TGTGCCAGCTCACCACCCCAACAGGCCCGATGGCCCCAGCATTTT
TRBD1	TRBV7-6	TRBJ2-7	NA	CASSLAYRGRNEQYF	TGTGCCAGCAGCTTAGCGTACAGGGGTAGAAACGAGCAGTACTTC
NA	TRBV2	TRBJ2-3	NA	CASSVGGERLTDTQYF	TGTGCCAGCAGTGTTGGGGGCGAACGGCTGACAGATACGCAGTATTTT
NA	TRBV19	TRBJ1-1	NA	CASSISGKMNTEAFF	TGTGCCAGTAGTATTTCAGGGAAGATGAACACTGAAGCTTTCTTT
TRBD1	TRBV7-2	TRBJ1-2	NA	CASSLRDRGNYGYTF	TGTGCCAGCAGCCTCCGGGACAGAGGGAACTATGGCTACACCTTC
NA	TRBV11-2	TRBJ2-1	NA	CASSNPTGENYYNEQFF	TGTGCCAGCAGCAATCCCACAGGTGAAAACTACTACAATGAGCAGTTCTTC
TRBD1	TRBV5-1	TRBJ1-1	NA	CASSPWDRGNTEAFF	TGCGCCAGCAGCCCATGGGACAGGGGAAACACTGAAGCTTTCTTT
TRBD2	TRBV11-2	TRBJ2-7	NA	CASSPRGLQRGVNEQYF	TGTGCCAGCAGCCCCCGTGGACTACAGCGGGGGGTGAACGAGCAGTACTTC
NA	TRBV1	TRBJ1-5	NA	CTSRYSGRASNQPQHF	TGCACCAGCAGGTACTCGGGGAGGGCGAGCAATCAGCCCCAGCATTTT
TRBD1	TRBV5-6	TRBJ2-7	NA	CASSLRSGTGPEQYF	TGTGCCAGCAGCTTGAGGTCCGGGACAGGGCCGGAGCAGTACTTC
NA	TRBV5-5	TRBJ2-5	NA	CASSPRLRQETQYF	TGTGCCAGCAGCCCCCGGCTGAGGCAAGAGACCCAGTACTTC
NA	TRBV9	TRBJ1-1	NA	CASSVKSGITEAFF	TGTGCCAGCAGCGTAAAATCGGGGATAACTGAAGCTTTCTTT
NA	TRBV6-5	TRBJ2-7	NA	CASKGETSYEQYF	TGTGCCAGCAAAGGGGAAACCTCCTACGAGCAGTACTTC
NA	TRBV2	TRBJ1-2	NA	CARPGYSYGYTF	TGTGCCAGACCGGGATACAGCTATGGCTACACCTTC
TRBD2	TRBV5-1	TRBJ2-1	once	CASTTSGGAVRPINEQFF	TGCGCCAGCACCACCTCGGGGGGAGCCGTCCGACCTATCAATGAGCAGTTCTTC
NA	TRBV7-2	TRBJ1-5	NA	CASSLDSSNQPQHF	TGTGCCAGCAGCTTAGACAGTAGCAATCAGCCCCAGCATTTT
NA	TRBV20-1	TRBJ1-4	NA	CSARREKLFF	TGCAGTGCTAGGCGTGAAAAACTGTTTTTT
TRBD1	TRBV7-3	TRBJ2-3	NA	CASSPGTGADTQYF	TGTGCCAGCAGCCCCGGGACAGGGGCAGATACGCAGTATTTT
NA	TRBV6-5	TRBJ1-3	NA	CASSYSGANSGNTIYF	TGTGCCAGCAGTTACTCGGGGGCCAACTCTGGAAACACCATATATTTT
NA	TRBV3-1/TRBV3-2	TRBJ2-7	NA	CASSQARGGEQYF	TGTGCCAGCAGCCAAGCGCGGGGCGGCGAGCAGTACTTC
NA	TRBV11-1	TRBJ1-3	NA	CASRPSAGNTIYF	TGTGCCAGCAGACCTAGTGCTGGAAACACCATATATTTT